Listed below are T cell receptor beta chains from one sample, sequenced in a study of blood T cell repertoires in COVID-19. Profiled with immunoSEQ multiplex PCR; TCRdb holds only in-frame clones, not every one. The table shows under 200,000 clones, with about 84% occurring only once. Input material: peripheral blood. These TCRs come from a young woman with acute or convalescent COVID-19. CDR3s include the opening cysteine and the closing phenylalanine or tryptophan. Each record gives: CDR3 protein, CDR3 DNA, V gene, J gene, clone size, D gene. The D gene is left open where the match is weak. Size is omitted from some rows. Given values are once, few, many or a class for expanded clones.

CDR3aa: CSAEGHSYGYTF
CDR3nt: TGCAGCGCCGAGGGTCATTCGTATGGCTACACCTTC
v_gene: TRBV29-1
j_gene: TRBJ1-2
abundance: NA
d_gene: NA

CDR3aa: CATSRGGRNTIYF
CDR3nt: TGTGCCACCAGCAGAGGAGGGAGAAACACCATATATTTT
v_gene: TRBV15
j_gene: TRBJ1-3
abundance: NA
d_gene: NA

CDR3aa: CASSRVVGINGYTF
CDR3nt: TGTGCCAGCAGCCGAGTAGTCGGGATCAATGGCTACACCTTC
v_gene: TRBV13
j_gene: TRBJ1-2
abundance: NA
d_gene: NA

CDR3aa: CASSLALDGGVFFYGYTF
CDR3nt: TGTGCCAGCAGCTTAGCGCTGGATGGAGGGGTTTTCTTCTATGGCTACACCTTC
v_gene: TRBV7-2
j_gene: TRBJ1-2
abundance: NA
d_gene: NA

CDR3aa: CASNPTGGAYGYTF
CDR3nt: TGTGCCAGCAACCCGACAGGGGGCGCTTATGGCTACACCTTC
v_gene: TRBV2
j_gene: TRBJ1-2
abundance: NA
d_gene: TRBD1

CDR3aa: CASSQTDEAFF
CDR3nt: TGTGCCAGCAGCCAGACAGATGAAGCTTTCTTT
v_gene: TRBV4-2
j_gene: TRBJ1-1
abundance: NA
d_gene: NA

CDR3aa: CASSPNHPSGADTGELFF
CDR3nt: TGTGCCAGTAGTCCGAATCACCCTAGCGGGGCTGACACCGGGGAGCTGTTTTTT
v_gene: TRBV19
j_gene: TRBJ2-2
abundance: NA
d_gene: TRBD2

CDR3aa: CASVYRGGYNEQFF
CDR3nt: TGTGCCAGCGTATACAGAGGGGGCTACAATGAGCAGTTCTTC
v_gene: TRBV27
j_gene: TRBJ2-1
abundance: few
d_gene: NA

CDR3aa: CASTPGGGNTEAFF
CDR3nt: TGTGCCAGCACACCCGGCGGCGGGAACACTGAAGCTTTCTTT
v_gene: TRBV2
j_gene: TRBJ1-1
abundance: once
d_gene: NA

CDR3aa: CASSSRGAGDTQYF
CDR3nt: TGTGCCAGCAGCTCCCGGGGAGCAGGAGATACGCAGTATTTT
v_gene: TRBV13
j_gene: TRBJ2-3
abundance: NA
d_gene: NA

CDR3aa: CASSLAGGLGNTEAFF
CDR3nt: TGTGCCAGCAGCTTAGCAGGGGGTCTGGGGAACACTGAAGCTTTCTTT
v_gene: TRBV7-6
j_gene: TRBJ1-1
abundance: NA
d_gene: NA

CDR3aa: CASVILGRNTEAFF
CDR3nt: TGTGCCAGCGTCATCTTAGGGAGGAACACTGAAGCTTTCTTT
v_gene: TRBV2
j_gene: TRBJ1-1
abundance: NA
d_gene: NA

CDR3aa: CASSIALLATLTNTGELFF
CDR3nt: TGTGCCAGTAGTATAGCCCTACTAGCTACCCTAACGAACACCGGGGAGCTGTTTTTT
v_gene: TRBV19
j_gene: TRBJ2-2
abundance: NA
d_gene: NA

CDR3aa: CASSESLDRVDYSPLHF
CDR3nt: TGTGCCAGCAGCGAAAGTCTGGACAGAGTAGACTATTCACCCCTCCACTTT
v_gene: TRBV2
j_gene: TRBJ1-6
abundance: NA
d_gene: NA

CDR3aa: CASSKDQQGEQPQHF
CDR3nt: TGTGCCAGCAGCAAAGACCAACAGGGTGAGCAGCCCCAGCATTTT
v_gene: TRBV21-1
j_gene: TRBJ1-5
abundance: NA
d_gene: NA

CDR3aa: CASSQEAGNTGELFF
CDR3nt: TGTGCCAGCAGCCAAGAAGCAGGGAACACCGGGGAGCTGTTTTTT
v_gene: TRBV14
j_gene: TRBJ2-2
abundance: NA
d_gene: NA

CDR3aa: CASCMRGNTQYF
CDR3nt: TGTGCCAGCTGCATGCGGGGGAATACGCAGTATTTT
v_gene: TRBV28
j_gene: TRBJ2-3
abundance: NA
d_gene: TRBD2

CDR3aa: CATSRRGQGGYGYTF
CDR3nt: TGTGCCACCAGCAGACGGGGACAGGGGGGCTATGGCTACACCTTC
v_gene: TRBV15
j_gene: TRBJ1-2
abundance: NA
d_gene: TRBD1

CDR3aa: CASSLVQGVNYGYTF
CDR3nt: TGTGCCAGCAGCTTAGTTCAGGGGGTAAACTATGGCTACACCTTC
v_gene: TRBV13
j_gene: TRBJ1-2
abundance: NA
d_gene: TRBD1

CDR3aa: CASSLGGDGSYEQYF
CDR3nt: TGTGCCAGCAGCCTAGGCGGGGACGGCTCCTACGAGCAGTACTTC
v_gene: TRBV7-6
j_gene: TRBJ2-7
abundance: NA
d_gene: NA

CDR3aa: CASSLNFLVTDNEKLFF
CDR3nt: TGTGCCAGCAGTTTAAATTTCTTAGTGACAGACAACGAAAAACTGTTTTTT
v_gene: TRBV28
j_gene: TRBJ1-4
abundance: NA
d_gene: NA

CDR3aa: CASSQVLAGSQETQYF
CDR3nt: TGCGCCAGCAGCCAAGTACTAGCGGGTTCCCAAGAGACCCAGTACTTC
v_gene: TRBV4-1
j_gene: TRBJ2-5
abundance: NA
d_gene: TRBD2

CDR3aa: CASSLTAHRNEQFF
CDR3nt: TGTGCCAGCAGCTTAACCGCCCACCGGAATGAGCAGTTCTTC
v_gene: TRBV7-3
j_gene: TRBJ2-1
abundance: NA
d_gene: NA

CDR3aa: CASRHRVSYNEQFF
CDR3nt: TGTGCCAGCAGGCACAGGGTATCTTACAATGAGCAGTTCTTC
v_gene: TRBV28
j_gene: TRBJ2-1
abundance: NA
d_gene: NA

CDR3aa: CAIKGTGTTGELFF
CDR3nt: TGTGCCATCAAAGGTACAGGGACCACCGGGGAGCTGTTTTTT
v_gene: TRBV10-3
j_gene: TRBJ2-2
abundance: NA
d_gene: NA

CDR3aa: CASSYVTSGPYEQYF
CDR3nt: TGTGCCAGCAGTTATGTGACTAGCGGACCCTACGAGCAGTACTTC
v_gene: TRBV6-5
j_gene: TRBJ2-7
abundance: few
d_gene: TRBD2